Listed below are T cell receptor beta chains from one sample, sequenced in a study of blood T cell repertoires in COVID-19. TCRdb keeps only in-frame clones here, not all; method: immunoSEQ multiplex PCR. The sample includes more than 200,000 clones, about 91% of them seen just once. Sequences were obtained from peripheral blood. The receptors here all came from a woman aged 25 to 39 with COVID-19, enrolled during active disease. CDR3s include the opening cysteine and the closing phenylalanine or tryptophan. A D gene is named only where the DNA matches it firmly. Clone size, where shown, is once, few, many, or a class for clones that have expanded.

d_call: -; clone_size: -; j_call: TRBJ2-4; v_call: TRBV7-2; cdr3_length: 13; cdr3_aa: CASSFSPGKGEYF; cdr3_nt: TGTGCCAGCAGCTTCTCGCCAGGGAAGGGGGAGTACTTC
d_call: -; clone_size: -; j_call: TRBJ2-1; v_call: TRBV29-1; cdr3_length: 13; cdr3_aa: CSVEPVLGAEQFF; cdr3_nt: TGCAGCGTTGAACCTGTCTTGGGGGCGGAGCAGTTCTTC
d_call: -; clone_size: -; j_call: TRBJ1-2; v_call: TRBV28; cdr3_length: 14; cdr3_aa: CASTPPGGTYGYTF; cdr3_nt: TGTGCCAGCACCCCCCCCGGGGGAACCTATGGCTACACCTTC
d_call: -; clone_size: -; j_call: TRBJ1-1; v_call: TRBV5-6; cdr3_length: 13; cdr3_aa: CASSLGRGTEAFF; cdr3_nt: TGTGCCAGCAGCTTGGGGAGGGGAACTGAAGCTTTCTTT
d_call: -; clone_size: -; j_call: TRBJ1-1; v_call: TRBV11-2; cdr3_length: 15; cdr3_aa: CASSITPTENTEAFF; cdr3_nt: TGTGCCAGCAGCATAACTCCGACAGAGAACACTGAAGCTTTCTTT
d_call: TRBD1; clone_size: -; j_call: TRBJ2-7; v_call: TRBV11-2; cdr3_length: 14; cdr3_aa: CASSSSRGLGEQYF; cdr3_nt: TGTGCCAGCAGCTCCTCCAGGGGGCTAGGTGAGCAGTACTTC
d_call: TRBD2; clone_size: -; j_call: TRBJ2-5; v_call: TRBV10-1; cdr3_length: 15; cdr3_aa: CASSERSAGAETQYF; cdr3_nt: TGCGCCAGCAGTGAACGGTCAGCGGGAGCAGAGACCCAGTACTTC
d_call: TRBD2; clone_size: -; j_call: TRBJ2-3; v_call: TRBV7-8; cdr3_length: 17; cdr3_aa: CASSFPYTGTTDDTQYF; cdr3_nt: TGTGCCAGCAGCTTTCCCTATACCGGGACTACCGACGATACGCAGTATTTT
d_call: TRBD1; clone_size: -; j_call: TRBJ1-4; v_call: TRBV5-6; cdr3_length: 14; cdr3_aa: CASSWGQGSEKLFF; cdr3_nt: TGTGCCAGCAGCTGGGGACAGGGCTCTGAAAAACTGTTTTTT
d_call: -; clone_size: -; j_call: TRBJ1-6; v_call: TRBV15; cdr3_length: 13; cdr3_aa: CATSLDYNSPLHF; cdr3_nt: TGTGCCACCAGCCTAGACTATAATTCACCCCTCCACTTT
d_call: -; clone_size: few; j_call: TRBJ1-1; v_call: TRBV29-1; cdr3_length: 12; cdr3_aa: CSVDRVNTEAFF; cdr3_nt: TGCAGCGTTGATCGGGTGAACACTGAAGCTTTCTTT
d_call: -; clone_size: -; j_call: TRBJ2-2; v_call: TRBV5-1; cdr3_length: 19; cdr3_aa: CASSLVGRGLAMNTGELFF; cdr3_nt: TGCGCCAGCAGCTTGGTGGGCAGGGGATTGGCAATGAACACCGGGGAGCTGTTTTTT
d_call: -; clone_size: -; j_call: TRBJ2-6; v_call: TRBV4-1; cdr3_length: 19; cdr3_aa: CASSQEAPGGDSGANVLTF; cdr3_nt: TGCGCCAGCAGCCAAGAAGCACCGGGCGGGGACTCTGGGGCCAACGTCCTGACTTTC
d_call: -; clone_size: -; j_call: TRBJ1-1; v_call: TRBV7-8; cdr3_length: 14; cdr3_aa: CASSQGGTWVNAFF; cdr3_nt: TGTGCCAGCAGCCAGGGAGGGACCTGGGTGAACGCTTTCTTT
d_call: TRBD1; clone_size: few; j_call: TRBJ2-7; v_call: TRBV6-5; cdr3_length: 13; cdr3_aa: CASSYDRDYEQYF; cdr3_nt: TGTGCCAGCAGTTACGACAGGGACTACGAGCAGTACTTC
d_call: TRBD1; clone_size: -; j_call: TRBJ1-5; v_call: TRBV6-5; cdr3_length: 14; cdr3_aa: CASSPGTVNQPQHF; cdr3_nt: TGTGCCAGCAGTCCCGGGACAGTCAATCAGCCCCAGCATTTT
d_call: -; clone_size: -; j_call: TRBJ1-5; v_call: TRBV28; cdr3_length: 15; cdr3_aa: CASSLFISSNQPQHF; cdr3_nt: TGTGCCAGCAGTTTATTTATTTCGAGCAATCAGCCCCAGCATTTT
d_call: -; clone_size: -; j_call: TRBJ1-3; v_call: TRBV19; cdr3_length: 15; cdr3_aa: CASRQQTYPGNTIYF; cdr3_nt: TGTGCCAGTAGACAACAGACATATCCTGGAAACACCATATATTTT